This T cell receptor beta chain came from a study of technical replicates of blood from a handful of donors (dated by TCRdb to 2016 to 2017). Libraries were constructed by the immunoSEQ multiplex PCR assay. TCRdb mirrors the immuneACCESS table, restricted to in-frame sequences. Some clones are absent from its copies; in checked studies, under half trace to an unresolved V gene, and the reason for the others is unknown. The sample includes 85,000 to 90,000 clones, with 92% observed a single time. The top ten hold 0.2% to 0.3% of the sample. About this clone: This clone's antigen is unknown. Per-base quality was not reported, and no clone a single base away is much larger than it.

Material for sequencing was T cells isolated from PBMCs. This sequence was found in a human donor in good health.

The DNA reads TGTGCCATCAGTGGGACAGAGGGTAAAGAGACCCAGTACTTC. Its protein reads: CAISGTEGKETQYF. The chain is assembled from TRBV10-3 and TRBJ2-5; TRBD1 is possibly the D segment (6 matching bases). There are 14 amino acids in the CDR3, from cysteine to phenylalanine inclusive. Here the CDR3 DNA is all that survives: 42 bases in frame from base 1. The V and J ends are trimmed by 4 bases and 3 bases, leaving 12 bases between them. CDR1 and CDR2 were assigned from the germline V gene as ENHRY and SYGVKD.